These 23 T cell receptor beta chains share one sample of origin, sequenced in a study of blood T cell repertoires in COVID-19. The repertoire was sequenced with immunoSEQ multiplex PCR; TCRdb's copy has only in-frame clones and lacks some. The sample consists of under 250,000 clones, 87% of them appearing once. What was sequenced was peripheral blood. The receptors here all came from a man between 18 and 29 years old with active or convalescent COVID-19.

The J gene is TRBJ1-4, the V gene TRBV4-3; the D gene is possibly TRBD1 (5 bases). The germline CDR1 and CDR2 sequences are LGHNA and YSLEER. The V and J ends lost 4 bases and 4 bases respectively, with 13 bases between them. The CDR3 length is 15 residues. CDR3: CASSRSPQGNEKLFF. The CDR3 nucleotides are TGCGCCAGCAGCCGATCCCCGCAGGGTAATGAAAAACTGTTTTTT.

The CDR3 DNA reads TGTGCCAGCAGTATCGACAGGGTCGGGGAAAAACTGTTTTTT. Translating gives CASSIDRVGEKLFF. This chain joins TRBV28 and TRBJ1-4; 7 nucleotides agree with TRBD1. Trimming cost V 5 bases and J 8 bases; bases outside gene matches: 8. Germline loops: CDR1 MDHEN, CDR2 SYDVKM. This CDR3 has 14 residues.

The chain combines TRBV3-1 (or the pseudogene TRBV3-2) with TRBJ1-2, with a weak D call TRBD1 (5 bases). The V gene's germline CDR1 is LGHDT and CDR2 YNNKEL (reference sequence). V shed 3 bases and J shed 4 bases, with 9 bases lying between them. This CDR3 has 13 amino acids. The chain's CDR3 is CASSHEGAYGYTF. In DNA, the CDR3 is TGTGCCAGCAGCCATGAAGGGGCCTATGGCTACACCTTC.

CDR3 residues: CASMWRGDGYGYTF. The CDR3 DNA follows: TGTGCCAGTATGTGGCGGGGCGACGGCTATGGCTACACCTTC. The chain has TRBV19 and TRBJ1-2, with D maybe TRBD1 (5 bases). Deletions cut 7 bases from V and 4 bases from J, with 16 bases between. CDR1 LNHDA and CDR2 SQIVND come from the germline V gene (reference sequence). The CDR3 runs 14 residues.

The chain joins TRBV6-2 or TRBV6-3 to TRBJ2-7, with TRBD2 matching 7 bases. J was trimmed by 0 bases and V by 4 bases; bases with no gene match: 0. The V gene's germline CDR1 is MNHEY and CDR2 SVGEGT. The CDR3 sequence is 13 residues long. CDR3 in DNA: TGTGCCAGCAGTTGGGAGGGCTCCTACGAGCAGTACTTC. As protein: CASSWEGSYEQYF.

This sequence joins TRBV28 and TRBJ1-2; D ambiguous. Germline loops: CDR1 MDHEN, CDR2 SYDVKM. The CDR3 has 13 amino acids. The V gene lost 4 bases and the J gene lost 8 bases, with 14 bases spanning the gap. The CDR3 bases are TGTGCCAGCAGTTCCCCAGCGGAGGGCGGCTACACCTTC. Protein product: CASSSPAEGGYTF.

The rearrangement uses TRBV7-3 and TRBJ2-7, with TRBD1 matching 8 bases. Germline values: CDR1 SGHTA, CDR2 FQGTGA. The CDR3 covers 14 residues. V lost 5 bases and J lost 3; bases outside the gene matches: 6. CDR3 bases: TGTGCCAGCAGCCCCGGGGGACAGGTCTACGAGCAGTACTTC. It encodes CASSPGGQVYEQYF. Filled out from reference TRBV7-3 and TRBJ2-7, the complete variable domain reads GAGVSQTPSNKVTEKGKYVELRCDPISGHTALYWYRQSLGQGPEFLIYFQGTGAADDSGLPNDRFFAVRPEGSVSTLKIQRTERGDSAVYLCASSPGGQVYEQYFGPGTRLTVT.

CDR3 sequence reads: CASSLGGGGLYEQYF. The CDR3, as DNA: TGTGCCAGCAGCTTAGGAGGGGGAGGGCTATACGAGCAGTACTTC. The chain combines TRBV7-2 with TRBJ2-7; possibly TRBD2 for D (7 bases). The germline V and J ends were trimmed by 1 base and 4 bases, with 14 bases remaining between them. This CDR3 is 15 amino acids long. CDR1 and CDR2 from the germline V gene are SGHTA and FQGNSA. Full variable domain (missing parts from reference TRBV7-2 and TRBJ2-7): GAGVSQSPSNKVTEKGKDVELRCDPISGHTALYWYRQSLGQGLEFLIYFQGNSAPDKSGLPSDRFSAERTGGSVSTLTIQRTQQEDSAVYLCASSLGGGGLYEQYFGPGTRLTVT.

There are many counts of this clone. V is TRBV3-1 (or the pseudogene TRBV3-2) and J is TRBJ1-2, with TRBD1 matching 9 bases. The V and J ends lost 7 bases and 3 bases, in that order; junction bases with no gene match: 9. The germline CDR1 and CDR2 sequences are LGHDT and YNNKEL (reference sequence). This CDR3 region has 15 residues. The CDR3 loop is CASTHGGQGDYGYTF. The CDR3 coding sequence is TGTGCCAGCACCCACGGGGGACAGGGAGACTATGGCTACACCTTC.

The CDR3 reads CASMGLERTAETQYF. The DNA for the CDR3 is TGTGCCAGCATGGGACTAGAACGTACTGCAGAGACCCAGTACTTC. The chain couples TRBV27 to TRBJ2-5; 8 bases map to TRBD2. V was pared by 7 bases and J by 4 bases, with 11 bases of the junction left unmatched. The germline gives CDR1 MNHEY, CDR2 SMNVEV (reference sequence). The CDR3 spans 15 residues.

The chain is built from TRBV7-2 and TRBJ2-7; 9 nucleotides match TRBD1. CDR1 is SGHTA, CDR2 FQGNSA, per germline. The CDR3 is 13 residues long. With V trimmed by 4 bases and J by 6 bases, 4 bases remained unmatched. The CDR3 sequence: CASSSTGGSEQYF. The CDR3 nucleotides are TGTGCCAGCAGCTCTACAGGGGGCTCCGAGCAGTACTTC. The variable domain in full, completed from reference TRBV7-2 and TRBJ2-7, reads GAGVSQSPSNKVTEKGKDVELRCDPISGHTALYWYRQSLGQGLEFLIYFQGNSAPDKSGLPSDRFSAERTGGSVSTLTIQRTQQEDSAVYLCASSSTGGSEQYFGPGTRLTVT.

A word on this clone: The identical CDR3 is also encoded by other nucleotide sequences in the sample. In nucleotides, the CDR3 is TGCGCCAGCAGCTTGGTAGGACAGGGGAGTTCACCCCTCCACTTT. Amino acid sequence: CASSLVGQGSSPLHF. J is TRBJ1-6 and V is TRBV5-1, with 9 bases identical to TRBD1. The V gene's germline CDR1 is SGHRS and CDR2 YFSETQ. V was clipped by 0 bases and J by 9 bases; unmatched bases: 4. The CDR3 extends over 15 amino acids.

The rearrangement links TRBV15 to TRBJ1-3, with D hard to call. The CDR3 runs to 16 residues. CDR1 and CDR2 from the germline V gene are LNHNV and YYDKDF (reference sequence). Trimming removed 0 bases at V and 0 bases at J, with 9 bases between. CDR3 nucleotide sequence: TGTGCCACCAGCAGAGATCTCCCAGACTCTGGAAACACCATATATTTT. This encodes CATSRDLPDSGNTIYF.

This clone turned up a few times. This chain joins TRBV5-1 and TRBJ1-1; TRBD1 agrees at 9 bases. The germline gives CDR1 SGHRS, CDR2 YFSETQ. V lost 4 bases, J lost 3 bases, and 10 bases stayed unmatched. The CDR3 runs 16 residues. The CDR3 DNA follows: TGCGCCAGCAGCCCGGGCCGGGACAGGGCGTACACTGAAGCTTTCTTT. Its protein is CASSPGRDRAYTEAFF.

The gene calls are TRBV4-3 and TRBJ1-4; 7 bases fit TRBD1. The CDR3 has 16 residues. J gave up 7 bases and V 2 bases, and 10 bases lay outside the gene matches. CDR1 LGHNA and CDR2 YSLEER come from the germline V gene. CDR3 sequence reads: CASSQNPTGVFEKLFF. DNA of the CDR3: TGCGCCAGCAGCCAAAACCCTACAGGGGTTTTTGAAAAACTGTTTTTT.

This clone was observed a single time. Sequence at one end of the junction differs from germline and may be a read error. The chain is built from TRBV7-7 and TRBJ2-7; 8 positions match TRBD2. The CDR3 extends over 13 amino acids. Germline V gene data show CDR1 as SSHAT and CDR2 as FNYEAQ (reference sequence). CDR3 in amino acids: CASSLSGSYEQYF. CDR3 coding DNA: TGTGCTAGCAGCTTAAGCGGGAGCTACGAGCAGTACTTC.

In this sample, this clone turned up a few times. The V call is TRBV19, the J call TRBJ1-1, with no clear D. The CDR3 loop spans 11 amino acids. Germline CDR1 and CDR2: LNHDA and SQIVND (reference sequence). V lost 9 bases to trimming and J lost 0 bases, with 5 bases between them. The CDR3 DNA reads TGTGCCAGCACGGTGAACACTGAAGCTTTCTTT. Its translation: CASTVNTEAFF.

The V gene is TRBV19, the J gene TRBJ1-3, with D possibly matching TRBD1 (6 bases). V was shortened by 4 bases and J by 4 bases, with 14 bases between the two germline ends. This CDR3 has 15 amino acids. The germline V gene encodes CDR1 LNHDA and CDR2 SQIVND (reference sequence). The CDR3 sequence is CASSRQGISGNTIYF. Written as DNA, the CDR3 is TGTGCCAGTAGTAGGCAGGGGATCTCCGGAAACACCATATATTTT.

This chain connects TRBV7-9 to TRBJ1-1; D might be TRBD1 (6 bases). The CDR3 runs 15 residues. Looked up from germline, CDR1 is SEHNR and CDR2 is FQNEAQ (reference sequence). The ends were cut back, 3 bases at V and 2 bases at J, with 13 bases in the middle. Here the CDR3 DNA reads TGTGCCAGCAGCTTCAACCCCAGGGGAAACACTGAAGCTTTCTTT. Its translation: CASSFNPRGNTEAFF.

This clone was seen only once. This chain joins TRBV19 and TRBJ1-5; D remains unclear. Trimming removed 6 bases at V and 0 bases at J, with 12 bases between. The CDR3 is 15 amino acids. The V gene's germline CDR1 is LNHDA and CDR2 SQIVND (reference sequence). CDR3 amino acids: CASSPRVYSNQPQHF. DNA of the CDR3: TGTGCCAGTAGCCCACGAGTGTATAGCAATCAGCCCCAGCATTTT.

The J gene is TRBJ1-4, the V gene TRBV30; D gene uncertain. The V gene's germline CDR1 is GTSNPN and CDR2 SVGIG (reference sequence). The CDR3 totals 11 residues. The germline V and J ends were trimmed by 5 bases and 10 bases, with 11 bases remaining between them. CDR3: CAWDGVGKLFF. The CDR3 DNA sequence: TGTGCCTGGGACGGAGTAGGAAAACTGTTTTTT.

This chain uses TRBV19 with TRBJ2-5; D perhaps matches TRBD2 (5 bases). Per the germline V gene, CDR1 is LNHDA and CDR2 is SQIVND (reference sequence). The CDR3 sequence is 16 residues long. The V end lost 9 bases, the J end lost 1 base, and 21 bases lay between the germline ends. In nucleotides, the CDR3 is TGTGCCAGCCACCCTACCCGCGGGCTAGCCCAAGAGACCCAGTACTTC. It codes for CASHPTRGLAQETQYF.

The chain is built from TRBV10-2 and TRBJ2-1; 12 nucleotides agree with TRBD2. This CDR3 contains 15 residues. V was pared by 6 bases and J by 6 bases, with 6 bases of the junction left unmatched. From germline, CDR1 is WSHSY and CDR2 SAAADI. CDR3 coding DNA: TGCGCCAGCAGGAGACTAGCGGGGGACCTCAATGAGCAGTTCTTC. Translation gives CASRRLAGDLNEQFF.